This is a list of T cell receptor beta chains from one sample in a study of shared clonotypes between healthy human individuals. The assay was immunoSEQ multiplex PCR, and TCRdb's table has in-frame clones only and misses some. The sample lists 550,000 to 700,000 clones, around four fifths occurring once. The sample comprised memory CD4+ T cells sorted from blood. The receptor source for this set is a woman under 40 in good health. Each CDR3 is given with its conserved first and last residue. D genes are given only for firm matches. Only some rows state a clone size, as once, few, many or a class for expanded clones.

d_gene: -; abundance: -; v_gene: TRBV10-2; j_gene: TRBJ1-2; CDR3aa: CASSESPSFGYTF; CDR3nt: TGCGCCAGCAGTGAGTCCCCCTCCTTTGGCTACACCTTC
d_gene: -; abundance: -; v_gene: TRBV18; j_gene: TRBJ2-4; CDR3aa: CASSLEQGRAKNIQYF; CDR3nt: TGTGCCAGCTCACTCGAACAGGGTAGGGCCAAAAACATTCAGTACTTC
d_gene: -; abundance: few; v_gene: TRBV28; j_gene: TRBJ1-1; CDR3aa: CASILSGGYTEAFF; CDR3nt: TGTGCCAGCATCTTATCAGGAGGGTACACTGAAGCTTTCTTT
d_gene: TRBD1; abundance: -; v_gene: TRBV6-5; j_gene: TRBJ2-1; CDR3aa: CASSYAGGGYEQFF; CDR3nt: TGTGCCAGCAGTTACGCAGGGGGCGGCTATGAGCAGTTCTTC
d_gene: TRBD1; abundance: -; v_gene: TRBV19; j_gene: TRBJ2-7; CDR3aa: CASSIGAGQGYEQYF; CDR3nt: TGTGCCAGTAGTATCGGCGCGGGACAGGGTTATGAGCAGTACTTC
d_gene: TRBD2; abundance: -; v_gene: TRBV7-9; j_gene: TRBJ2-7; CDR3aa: CASSLTSGDYEQYF; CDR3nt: TGTGCCAGCAGCTTAACTAGCGGGGACTACGAGCAGTACTTC
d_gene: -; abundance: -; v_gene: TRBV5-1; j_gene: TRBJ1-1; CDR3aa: CASSTGLGEVGTEAFF; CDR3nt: TGCGCCAGCAGCACAGGGTTAGGGGAGGTCGGCACTGAAGCTTTCTTT
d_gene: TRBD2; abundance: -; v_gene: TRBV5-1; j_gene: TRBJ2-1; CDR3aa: CASSFGTNNEQFF; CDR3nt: TGCGCCAGCAGCTTCGGGACTAACAATGAGCAGTTCTTC
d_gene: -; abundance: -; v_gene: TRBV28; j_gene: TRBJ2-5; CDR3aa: CASSPPTRGETQYF; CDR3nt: TGTGCCAGCAGTCCTCCGACTAGGGGCGAGACCCAGTACTTC
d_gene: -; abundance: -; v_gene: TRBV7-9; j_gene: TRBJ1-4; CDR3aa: CASSRTGSNEKLFF; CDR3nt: TGTGCCAGCAGCCGGACGGGAAGTAATGAAAAACTGTTTTTT
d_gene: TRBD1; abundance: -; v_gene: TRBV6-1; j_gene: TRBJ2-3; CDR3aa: CASKGATDTQYF; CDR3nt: TGTGCCAGTAAGGGGGCCACAGATACGCAGTATTTT
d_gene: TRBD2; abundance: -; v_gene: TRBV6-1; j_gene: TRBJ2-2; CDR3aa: CASRPGLAGAGELFF; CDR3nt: TGTGCCAGCAGACCGGGACTAGCGGGAGCCGGGGAGCTGTTTTTT
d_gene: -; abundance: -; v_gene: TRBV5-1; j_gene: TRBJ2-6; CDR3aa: CASSLDPSSGANVLTF; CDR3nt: TGCGCCAGCAGCTTGGACCCAAGCTCTGGGGCCAACGTCCTGACTTTC
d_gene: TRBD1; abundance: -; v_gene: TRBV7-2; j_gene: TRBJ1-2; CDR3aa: CASSLFQGAAGYTF; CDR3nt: TGTGCCAGCAGCTTGTTCCAGGGGGCGGCTGGCTACACCTTC
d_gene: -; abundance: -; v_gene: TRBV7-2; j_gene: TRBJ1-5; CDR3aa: CASSLFGSNQPQHF; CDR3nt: TGTGCCAGCAGCTTATTTGGTAGCAATCAGCCCCAGCATTTT
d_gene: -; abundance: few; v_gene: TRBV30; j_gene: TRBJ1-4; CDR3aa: CAWSAGANEKLFF; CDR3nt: TGTGCCTGGAGTGCCGGGGCTAATGAAAAACTGTTTTTT
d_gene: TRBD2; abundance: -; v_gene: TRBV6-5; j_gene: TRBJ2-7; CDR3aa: CASSTQAGVWEQYF; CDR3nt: TGTGCCAGCAGTACTCAAGCGGGAGTGTGGGAGCAGTACTTC
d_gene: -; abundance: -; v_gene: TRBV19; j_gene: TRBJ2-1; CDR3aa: CASSAVEGEQFF; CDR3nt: TGTGCCAGTAGCGCCGTGGAGGGCGAGCAGTTCTTC
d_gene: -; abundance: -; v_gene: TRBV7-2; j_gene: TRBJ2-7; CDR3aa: CASSLVPGISSYEQYF; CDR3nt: TGTGCCAGCAGCTTAGTTCCGGGGATAAGCTCCTACGAGCAGTACTTC
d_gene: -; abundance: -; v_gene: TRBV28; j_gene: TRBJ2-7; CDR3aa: CASSLGGVMYSLDEQYF; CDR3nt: TGTGCCAGCAGTTTAGGAGGGGTTATGTATTCATTGGACGAGCAGTACTTC
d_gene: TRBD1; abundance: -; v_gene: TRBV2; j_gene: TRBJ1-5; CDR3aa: CASSRDRAEQPQHF; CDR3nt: TGTGCCAGCAGTCGGGACAGGGCGGAACAGCCCCAGCATTTT
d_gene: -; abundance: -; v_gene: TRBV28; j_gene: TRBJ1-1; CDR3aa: CASNSQGVNTEAFF; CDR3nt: TGTGCCAGCAATAGCCAGGGTGTGAACACTGAAGCTTTCTTT
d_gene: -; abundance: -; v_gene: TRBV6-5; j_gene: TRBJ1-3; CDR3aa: CASSYSIQARGNTIYF; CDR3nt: TGTGCCAGCAGTTACTCTATCCAGGCGAGGGGAAACACCATATATTTT
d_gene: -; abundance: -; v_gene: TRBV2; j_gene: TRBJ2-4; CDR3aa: CASSPGHAKNIQYF; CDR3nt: TGTGCCAGCAGTCCGGGACACGCCAAAAACATTCAGTACTTC
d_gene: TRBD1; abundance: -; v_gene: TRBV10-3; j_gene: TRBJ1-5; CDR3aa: CAIRNDRGPNQPQHF; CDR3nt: TGTGCCATCAGGAATGACAGGGGGCCCAATCAGCCCCAGCATTTT
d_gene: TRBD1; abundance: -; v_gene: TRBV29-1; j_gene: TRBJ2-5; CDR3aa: CSVRLGTAQETQYF; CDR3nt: TGCAGCGTTCGCCTTGGGACAGCGCAAGAGACCCAGTACTTC
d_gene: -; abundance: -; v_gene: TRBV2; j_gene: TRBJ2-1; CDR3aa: CASSGGQRTYNEQFF; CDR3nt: TGTGCCAGCAGTGGAGGACAGCGAACCTACAATGAGCAGTTCTTC
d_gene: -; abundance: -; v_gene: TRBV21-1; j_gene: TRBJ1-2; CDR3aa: CASSKEGQSEGYGYTF; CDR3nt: TGTGCCAGCAGCAAAGAGGGGCAATCAGAGGGCTATGGCTACACCTTC